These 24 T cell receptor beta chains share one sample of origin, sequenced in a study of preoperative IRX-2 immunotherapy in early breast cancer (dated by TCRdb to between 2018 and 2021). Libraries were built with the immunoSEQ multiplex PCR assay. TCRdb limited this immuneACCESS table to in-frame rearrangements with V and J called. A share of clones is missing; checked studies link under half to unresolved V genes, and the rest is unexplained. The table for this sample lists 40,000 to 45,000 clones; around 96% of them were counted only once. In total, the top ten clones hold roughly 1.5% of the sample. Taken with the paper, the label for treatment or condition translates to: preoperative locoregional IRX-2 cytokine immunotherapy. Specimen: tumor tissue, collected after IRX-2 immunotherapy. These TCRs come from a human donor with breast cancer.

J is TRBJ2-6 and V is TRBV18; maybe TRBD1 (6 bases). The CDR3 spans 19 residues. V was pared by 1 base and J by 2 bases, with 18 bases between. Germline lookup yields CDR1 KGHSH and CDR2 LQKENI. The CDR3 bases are TGTGCCAGCTCACCACTGGTGTCAGGGACATACCCTGGGGCCAACGTCCTGACTTTC. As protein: CASSPLVSGTYPGANVLTF.

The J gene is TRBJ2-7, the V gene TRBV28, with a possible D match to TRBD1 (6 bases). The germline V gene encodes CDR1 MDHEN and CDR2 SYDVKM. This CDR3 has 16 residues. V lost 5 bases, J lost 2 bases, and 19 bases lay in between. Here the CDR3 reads CASSHLDQNRAYEQYF. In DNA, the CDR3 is TGTGCCAGCAGTCACCTTGACCAGAACAGGGCCTACGAGCAGTACTTC.

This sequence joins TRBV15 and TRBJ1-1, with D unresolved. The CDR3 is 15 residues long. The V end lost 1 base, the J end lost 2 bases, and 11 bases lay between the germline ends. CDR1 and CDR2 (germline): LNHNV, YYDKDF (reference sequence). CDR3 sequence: CATSRGVQANTEAFF. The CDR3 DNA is TGTGCCACCAGCAGAGGAGTCCAAGCAAACACTGAAGCTTTCTTT.

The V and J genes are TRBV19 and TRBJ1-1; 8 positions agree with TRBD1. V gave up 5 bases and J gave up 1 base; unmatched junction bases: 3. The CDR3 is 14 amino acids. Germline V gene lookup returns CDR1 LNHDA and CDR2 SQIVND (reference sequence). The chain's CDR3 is CASSRDRRNTEAFF. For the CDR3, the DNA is TGTGCCAGTAGTCGGGACAGGCGGAACACTGAAGCTTTCTTT.

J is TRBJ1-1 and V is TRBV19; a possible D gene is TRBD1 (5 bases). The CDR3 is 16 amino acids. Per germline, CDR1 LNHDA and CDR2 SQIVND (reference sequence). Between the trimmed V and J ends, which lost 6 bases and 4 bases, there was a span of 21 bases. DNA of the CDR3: TGTGCCAGTAGCATAAACGGGGCCTCCCTCCGCACTGAAGCTTTCTTT. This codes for CASSINGASLRTEAFF. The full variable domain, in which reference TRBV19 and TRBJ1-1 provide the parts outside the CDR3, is DGGITQSPKYLFRKEGQNVTLSCEQNLNHDAMYWYRQDPGQGLRLIYYSQIVNDFQKGDIAEGYSVSREKKESFPLTVTSAQKNPTAFYLCASSINGASLRTEAFFGQGTRLTVV.

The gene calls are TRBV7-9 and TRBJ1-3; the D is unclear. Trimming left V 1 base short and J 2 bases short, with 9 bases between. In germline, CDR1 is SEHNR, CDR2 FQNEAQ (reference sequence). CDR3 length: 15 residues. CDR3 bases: TGTGCCAGCAGCTTAGGACTTCGGCCTGGAAACACCATATATTTT. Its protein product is CASSLGLRPGNTIYF.

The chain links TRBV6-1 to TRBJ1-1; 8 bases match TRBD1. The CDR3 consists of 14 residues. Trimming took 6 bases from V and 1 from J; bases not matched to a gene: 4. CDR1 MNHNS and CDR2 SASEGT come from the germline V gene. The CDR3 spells CASRGGQANTEAFF. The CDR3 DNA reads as TGTGCCAGCAGGGGGGGACAGGCGAACACTGAAGCTTTCTTT.

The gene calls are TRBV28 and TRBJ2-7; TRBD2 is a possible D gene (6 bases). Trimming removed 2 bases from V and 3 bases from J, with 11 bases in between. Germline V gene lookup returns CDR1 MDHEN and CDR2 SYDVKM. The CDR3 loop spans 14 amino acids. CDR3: CASSLDPGDYEQYF. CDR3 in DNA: TGTGCCAGCAGTTTAGACCCGGGAGACTACGAGCAGTACTTC.

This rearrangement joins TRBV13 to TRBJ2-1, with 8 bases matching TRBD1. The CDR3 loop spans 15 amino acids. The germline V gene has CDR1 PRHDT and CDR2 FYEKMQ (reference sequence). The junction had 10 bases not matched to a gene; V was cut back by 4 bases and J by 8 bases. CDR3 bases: TGTGCCAGCAGCTCCCCCACACAGGGGGTGGATGAGCAGTTCTTC. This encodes CASSSPTQGVDEQFF.

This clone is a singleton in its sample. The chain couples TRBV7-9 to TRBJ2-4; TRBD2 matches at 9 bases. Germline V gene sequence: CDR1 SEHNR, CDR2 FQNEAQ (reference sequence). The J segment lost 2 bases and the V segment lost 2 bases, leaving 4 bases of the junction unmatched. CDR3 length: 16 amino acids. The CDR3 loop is CASSLKRGEPKNIQYF. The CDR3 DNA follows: TGTGCCAGCAGCTTAAAGCGGGGGGAACCCAAAAACATTCAGTACTTC.

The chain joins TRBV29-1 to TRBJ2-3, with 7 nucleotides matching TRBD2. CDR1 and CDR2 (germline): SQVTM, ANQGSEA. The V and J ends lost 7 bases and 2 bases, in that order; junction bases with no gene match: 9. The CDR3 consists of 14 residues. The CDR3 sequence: CSERDYSLTDTQYF. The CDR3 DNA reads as TGCAGCGAAAGGGACTACTCCCTCACAGATACGCAGTATTTT.

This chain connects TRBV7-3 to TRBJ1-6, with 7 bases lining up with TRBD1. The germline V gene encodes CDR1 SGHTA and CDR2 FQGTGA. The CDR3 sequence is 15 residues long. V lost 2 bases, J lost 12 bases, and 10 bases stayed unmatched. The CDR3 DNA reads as TGTGCCAGCAGCTTATCGGGAGGGACAGAGCGACCCCTCCACTTT. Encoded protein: CASSLSGGTERPLHF.

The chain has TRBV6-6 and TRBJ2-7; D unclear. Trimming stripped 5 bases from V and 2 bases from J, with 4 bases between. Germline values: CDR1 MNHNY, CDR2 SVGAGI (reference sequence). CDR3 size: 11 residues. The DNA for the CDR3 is TGTGCCAGCAGTCCAGCCTACGAGCAGTACTTC. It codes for CASSPAYEQYF.

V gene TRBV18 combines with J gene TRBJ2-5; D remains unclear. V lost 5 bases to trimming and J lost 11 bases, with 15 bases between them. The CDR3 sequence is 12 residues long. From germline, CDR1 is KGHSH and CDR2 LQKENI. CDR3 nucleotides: TGTGCCAGCTCAGCCCCCCCAGAGGAGCAGTACTTC. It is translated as CASSAPPEEQYF.

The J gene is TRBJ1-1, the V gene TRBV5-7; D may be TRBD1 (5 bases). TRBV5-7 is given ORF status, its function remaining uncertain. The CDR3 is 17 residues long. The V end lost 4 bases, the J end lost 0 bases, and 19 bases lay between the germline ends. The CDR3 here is CASSPGEGPSMNTEAFF. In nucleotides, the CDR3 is TGTGCCAGCAGCCCGGGGGAGGGGCCGTCGATGAACACTGAAGCTTTCTTT.

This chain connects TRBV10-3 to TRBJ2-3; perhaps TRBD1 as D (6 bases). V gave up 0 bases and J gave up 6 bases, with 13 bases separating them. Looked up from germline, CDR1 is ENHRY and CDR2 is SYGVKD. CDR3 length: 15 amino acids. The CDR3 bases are TGTGCCATCAGTGAGTCTGCAGGGGCCATGGATACGCAGTATTTT. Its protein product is CAISESAGAMDTQYF.

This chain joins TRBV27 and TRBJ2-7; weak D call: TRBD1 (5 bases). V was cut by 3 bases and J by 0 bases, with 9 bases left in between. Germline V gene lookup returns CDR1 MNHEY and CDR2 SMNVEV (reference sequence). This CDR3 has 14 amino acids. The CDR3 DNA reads TGTGCCAGCAGTTTCCAGGGTACCTCCTACGAGCAGTACTTC. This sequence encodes CASSFQGTSYEQYF.

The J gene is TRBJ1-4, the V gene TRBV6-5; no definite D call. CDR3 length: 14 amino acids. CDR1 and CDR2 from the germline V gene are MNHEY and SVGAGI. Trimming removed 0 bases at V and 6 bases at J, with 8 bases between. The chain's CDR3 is CASSYSPRDEKLFF. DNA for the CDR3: TGTGCCAGCAGTTACTCGCCCAGAGATGAAAAACTGTTTTTT.

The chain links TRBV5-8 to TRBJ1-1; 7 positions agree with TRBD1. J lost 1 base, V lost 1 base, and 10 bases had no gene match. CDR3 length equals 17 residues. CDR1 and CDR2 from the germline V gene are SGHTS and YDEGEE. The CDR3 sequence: CASSLLFGTAQNTEAFF. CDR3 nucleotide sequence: TGTGCCAGCAGCTTGCTTTTCGGGACAGCCCAGAACACTGAAGCTTTCTTT.

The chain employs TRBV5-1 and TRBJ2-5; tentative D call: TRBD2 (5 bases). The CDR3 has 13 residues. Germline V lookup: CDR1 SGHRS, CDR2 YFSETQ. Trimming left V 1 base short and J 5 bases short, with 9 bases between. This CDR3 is CASSLWGEETQYF. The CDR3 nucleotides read TGCGCCAGCAGCTTGTGGGGAGAGGAGACCCAGTACTTC.

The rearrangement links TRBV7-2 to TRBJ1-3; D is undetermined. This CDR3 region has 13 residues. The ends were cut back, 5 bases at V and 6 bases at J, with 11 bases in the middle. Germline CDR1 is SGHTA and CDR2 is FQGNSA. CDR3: CASSARAENTIYF. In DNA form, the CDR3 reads TGTGCCAGCAGCGCTCGGGCCGAAAACACCATATATTTT.

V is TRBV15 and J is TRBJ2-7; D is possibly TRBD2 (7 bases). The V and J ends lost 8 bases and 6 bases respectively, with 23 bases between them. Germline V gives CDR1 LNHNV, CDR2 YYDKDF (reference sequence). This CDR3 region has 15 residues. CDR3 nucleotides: TGTGCCACCTCCCGGGGGCCGAAGGGGGGGTCCGAGCAGTACTTC. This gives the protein CATSRGPKGGSEQYF.

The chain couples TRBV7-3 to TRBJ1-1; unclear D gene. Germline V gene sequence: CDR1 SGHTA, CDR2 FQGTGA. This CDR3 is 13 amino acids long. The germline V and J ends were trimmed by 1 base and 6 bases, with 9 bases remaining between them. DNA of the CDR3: TGTGCCAGCAGCTTAATCGGACCCGCTGAAGCTTTCTTT. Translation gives CASSLIGPAEAFF.

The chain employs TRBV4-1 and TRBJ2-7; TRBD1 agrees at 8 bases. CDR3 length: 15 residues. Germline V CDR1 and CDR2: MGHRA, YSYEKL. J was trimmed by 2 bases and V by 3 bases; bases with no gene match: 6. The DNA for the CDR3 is TGCGCCAGCAGCCATACCGGGACAGGAACCTACGAGCAGTACTTC. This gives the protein CASSHTGTGTYEQYF.